One and the same sample provided the 7 T cell receptor beta chains below, sequenced in a study of patients and donors after allogeneic stem cell transplantation (TCRdb year 2020). Library prep was done by RT-PCR. This sample was sequenced with a NextSeq 550. TCRdb cleaned the public reads at Q25 with fastp, built clones with MiXCR and kept in-frame beta chains. Each record represents a unique CDR3 protein, reported with the most common genes and DNA among its rows. In all, the sample holds about a million distinct CDR3 sequences, and around 17% of those were seen once. Clones ranked in the top ten supply 6% of the sample. What was sequenced was blood, either unsorted or a sorted T cell fraction (not recorded which). Receptors originate from a human donor who was either an allogeneic HSCT recipient or a stem cell or donor lymphocyte infusion donor (not recorded which). It is not recorded whose cells these are; they may come from a transplant donor.

This clonotype has a handful of counts. The rearrangement joins TRBV6-1 to TRBJ2-1; D gene unclear. Per the germline V gene, CDR1 is MNHNS and CDR2 is SASEGT. The CDR3 loop spans 16 amino acids. Trimming took off 6 bases at V and 0 bases at J, with 15 bases between the two ends. The CDR3 loop is CASSRWAVSSYNEQFF. CDR3 coding DNA: TGTGCCAGCAGCCGCTGGGCGGTTAGCTCCTACAATGAGCAGTTCTTC.

V is TRBV28 and J is TRBJ2-7; TRBD1 might be the D (6 bases). The CDR3 consists of 12 residues. Germline V gives CDR1 MDHEN, CDR2 SYDVKM. V was trimmed by 10 bases and J by 4 bases, leaving 14 bases between them. CDR3: CAIQNTGYEQYF. In DNA, the CDR3 is TGTGCCATACAGAATACAGGGTACGAGCAGTACTTC.

This CDR3 reads CASSPRRDGYLTDTQYF. Written as DNA, the CDR3 is TGCGCCAGCAGCCCCCGGAGGGACGGTTACCTCACAGATACGCAGTATTTT. V gene TRBV5-1 combines with J gene TRBJ2-3; TRBD2 might be the D (6 bases). The V gene lost 4 bases and the J gene lost 2 bases, with 20 bases spanning the gap. Germline V gene lookup returns CDR1 SGHRS and CDR2 YFSETQ. The CDR3 consists of 17 residues.

In this sample, this clonotype turned up a few times. The CDR3 sequence is CASSQDPGGGTAPLHF. For the CDR3, the DNA is TGCGCCAGCAGCCAAGACCCAGGGGGCGGTACGGCACCCCTCCACTTT. This chain links TRBV4-1 with TRBJ1-6; 8 nucleotides agree with TRBD1. The ends lost 0 bases at V and 11 bases at J; junction bases unmatched: 9. CDR1 and CDR2 from the germline V gene are MGHRA and YSYEKL. The CDR3 runs 16 residues.

The chain combines TRBV7-3 with TRBJ1-2; D not certain. Germline loops: CDR1 SGHTA, CDR2 FQGTGA. Between the trimmed V and J ends, which lost 5 bases and 6 bases, there was a span of 19 bases. The CDR3 contains 15 residues. CDR3 nucleotide sequence: TGTGCCAGCAGCCTCCGAGGCTCAGGTGCCGATGGCTACACCTTC. It encodes CASSLRGSGADGYTF.

The rearrangement joins TRBV6-5 to TRBJ2-1, with a tentative D call TRBD2 (5 bases). Germline V gives CDR1 MNHEY, CDR2 SVGAGI. The CDR3 loop spans 15 amino acids. V lost 2 bases to trimming and J lost 7 bases, with 15 bases between them. The CDR3 is CASSYVDLGGNEQFF. CDR3 sequence (DNA): TGTGCCAGCAGTTACGTTGATCTTGGAGGAAATGAGCAGTTCTTC.

This chain joins TRBV20-1 and TRBJ1-3; 7 bases align to TRBD1. V was pared by 5 bases and J by 3 bases, with 7 bases of the junction left unmatched. The germline gives CDR1 DFQATT, CDR2 SNEGSKA (reference sequence). The CDR3 spans 14 residues. The CDR3 DNA follows: TGCAGTGCTCCGGACAGGCAGCGTGGAAACACCATATATTTT. Translated, it gives CSAPDRQRGNTIYF.